Ten or more counts support the clone carrying this T cell receptor (beta chain). What it binds is unknown. The data originate from a study of response to subunit inactivated influenza vaccine. This CDR3 is built from 15 residues. V shed 10 bases and J shed 5 bases, with 23 bases lying between them. Germline CDR1 MNHNS, CDR2 SASEGT. Study outcomes and limitations: The study's authors posited that every seasonal influenza vaccination enlists few new T cells.

TCRdb ran MiXCR on the RT-PCR reads and lists one entry per CDR3 protein. The data hold roughly 500,000 distinct CDR3 sequences, with 25% observed a single time. The receptor's source is a man aged 45-65 years who received an inactivated influenza vaccine. This chain links TRBV6-1 with TRBJ1-2; D uncertain. Sequenced material: CD4+ T cells sorted from PBMCs, taken 4 to 6 days after vaccination. CDR3 sequence: CATLGAPSKGYGYTF. The CDR3 DNA reads TGTGCCACCCTGGGAGCTCCTTCGAAAGGGTATGGCTACACCTTC.